Following are 28 T cell receptor beta chains from one sample sequenced in a study of vaccination effects on CD4 cells after COVID-19. Clones were read by immunoSEQ multiplex PCR, and TCRdb kept only the in-frame ones, dropping some. This sample has approximately 30,000 clones, with more than 75% found just once. Antigen specificity for these receptors is unknown. Antigen-specific CD4+ T cells were expanded (with viral peptide pools) by the ViraFEST assay ahead of sequencing. Culture lasted about 10 days before CD4+ T cell isolation. Two doses of BNT162b2 or mRNA-1273 vaccine were administered to participants. The sample in question was CD4+ T cells from PBMCs cultured with HCoV-NL63 spike peptides, obtained after COVID-19 vaccination. Source of these receptors: a human donor who received a COVID-19 vaccine. Some clones in this sample may be carry-over from other donors' samples.

The genes are TRBV3-1 (or the pseudogene TRBV3-2) and TRBJ2-1; D may match TRBD1 or TRBD2 (5 bases each). The CDR3 covers 16 residues. The V gene's germline CDR1 is LGHDT and CDR2 YNNKEL (reference sequence). Trimming shortened V by 0 bases and J by 5 bases, and 14 bases separated the two germline ends. The DNA of the CDR3 is TGTGCCAGCAGCCAAGATTGGGGGTTCGATGACAATGAGCAGTTCTTC. This translates into CASSQDWGFDDNEQFF.

This clone is a singleton in its sample. This sequence joins TRBV5-1 and TRBJ2-1; D call uncertain. CDR3 size: 17 residues. Germline assignment: CDR1 SGHRS and CDR2 YFSETQ. V was cut by 0 bases and J by 4 bases, with 17 bases left in between. The chain's CDR3 is CASSLETTRPLYNEQFF. The CDR3, as DNA: TGCGCCAGCAGCTTGGAAACTACCCGACCCCTTTACAATGAGCAGTTCTTC. The full variable domain, in which reference TRBV5-1 and TRBJ2-1 provide the parts outside the CDR3, is KAGVTQTPRYLIKTRGQQVTLSCSPISGHRSVSWYQQTPGQGLQFLFEYFSETQRNKGNFPGRFSGRQFSNSRSEMNVSTLELGDSALYLCASSLETTRPLYNEQFFGPGTRLTVL.

Here the CDR3 DNA reads TGTGCCAGCAGCTTCGGCCAGGGGGACACTGAAGCTTTCTTT. Translating it yields CASSFGQGDTEAFF. The chain links TRBV5-6 to TRBJ1-1; 7 bases line up with TRBD1. There are 14 residues in the CDR3. V lost 2 bases, J lost 3 bases, and 4 bases stayed unmatched. Germline values: CDR1 SGHDT, CDR2 YYEEEE.

This sequence joins TRBV5-1 and TRBJ2-5; 9 bases map to TRBD1. The CDR3 extends over 15 amino acids. Trimming took 4 bases from V and 0 from J; bases not matched to a gene: 4. Germline CDR1 and CDR2: SGHRS and YFSETQ. This CDR3 is CASSERTGDQETQYF. Written as DNA, the CDR3 is TGCGCCAGCAGCGAAAGGACAGGGGACCAAGAGACCCAGTACTTC.

This chain joins TRBV27 and TRBJ2-6, with 9 bases matching TRBD1. The CDR3 is 14 amino acids. Germline V lookup: CDR1 MNHEY, CDR2 SMNVEV (reference sequence). J gave up 2 bases and V 10 bases, and 3 bases lay outside the gene matches. Here the CDR3 reads CATRQGAGANVLTF. Here the CDR3 DNA reads TGTGCCACGCGACAGGGGGCTGGGGCCAACGTCCTGACTTTC.

V gene TRBV10-3 combines with J gene TRBJ1-4; the match to TRBD1 covers 7 bases. The CDR3 covers 13 residues. The V gene's germline CDR1 is ENHRY and CDR2 SYGVKD. After removal of 4 bases from V and 8 bases from J, the junction contained 4 bases not matched to a gene. This CDR3 is CAISATGREKLFF. The CDR3, as DNA: TGTGCCATCAGTGCGACAGGGCGGGAAAAACTGTTTTTT.

The rearrangement joins TRBV5-1 to TRBJ2-6, with D hard to call. V shed 4 bases and J shed 3 bases, with 17 bases lying between them. CDR1 is SGHRS and CDR2 is YFSETQ in the germline V gene. The CDR3 is 17 amino acids. CDR3 coding DNA: TGCGCCAGCAGCCCACTTATTACTTGGGGTGGGGCCAACGTCCTGACTTTC. Encoded protein: CASSPLITWGGANVLTF.

The V gene is TRBV18, the J gene TRBJ2-7, with 7 bases identical to TRBD2. The CDR3 runs to 11 residues. Germline assignment: CDR1 KGHSH and CDR2 LQKENI. V shed 5 bases and J 6 bases; nucleotides not matched to a gene: 1. Written as DNA, the CDR3 is TGTGCCAGCTCAGGGGGGGGCGAGCAGTACGTC. Residues: CASSGGGEQYV.

This chain links TRBV5-6 with TRBJ2-2; D is uncertain. V lost 2 bases and J lost 3, with 14 bases in between. Per the germline V gene, CDR1 is SGHDT and CDR2 is YYEEEE. CDR3 length equals 16 residues. This CDR3 reads CASSFPRALDTGELFF. The CDR3 nucleotides read TGTGCCAGCAGCTTTCCACGGGCGCTAGACACCGGGGAGCTGTTTTTT.

This chain links TRBV9 with TRBJ2-2, with TRBD1 matching 7 bases. The CDR3 has 15 amino acids. Germline V gene data show CDR1 as SGDLS and CDR2 as YYNGEE. J gave up 0 bases and V 2 bases, and 1 base lay outside the gene matches. This CDR3 is CASSVGTANTGELFF. CDR3 sequence (DNA): TGTGCCAGCAGCGTTGGGACAGCGAACACCGGGGAGCTGTTTTTT.

The chain combines TRBV18 with TRBJ1-2; D is unresolved. The germline gives CDR1 KGHSH, CDR2 LQKENI. CDR3 length equals 13 residues. V was cut by 2 bases and J by 5 bases, with 9 bases left in between. The CDR3: CASSPSGEYGYTF. The CDR3, as DNA: TGTGCCAGCTCACCATCCGGGGAGTATGGCTACACCTTC.

The genes are TRBV27 and TRBJ2-7; 10 bases are shared with TRBD2. With V trimmed by 5 bases and J by 1 base, 11 bases remained unmatched. The CDR3 length is 17 residues. Germline CDR1 MNHEY, CDR2 SMNVEV (reference sequence). Written as DNA, the CDR3 is TGTGCCAGCAGTCCCCGGATAGCGGGGGGAAGATCCTACGAGCAGTACGTC. This gives the protein CASSPRIAGGRSYEQYV.

This clone was seen just once. V and J are TRBV4-1 and TRBJ2-4, with a possible D match to TRBD2 (6 bases). The CDR3 spans 18 residues. The germline gives CDR1 MGHRA, CDR2 YSYEKL. V was pared by 2 bases and J by 2 bases, with 19 bases between. CDR3 amino acids: CASSQYYGQGGTKNIQYF. CDR3 in DNA: TGCGCCAGCAGCCAATATTACGGGCAGGGAGGAACCAAAAACATTCAGTACTTC.

V usage is TRBV6-1 and J usage is TRBJ2-2, with D tentatively TRBD2 (7 bases). Trimming left V 0 bases short and J 5 bases short, with 13 bases between. The germline V gene encodes CDR1 MNHNS and CDR2 SASEGT. The CDR3 runs 16 residues. The CDR3 nucleotides read TGTGCCAGCAGTGAAGCGTGGGGGGGCCGGACCGGGGAGCTGTTTTTT. Protein product: CASSEAWGGRTGELFF.

V usage is TRBV4-1 and J usage is TRBJ1-2; 9 positions match TRBD1. The CDR3 totals 14 residues. J was trimmed by 3 bases and V by 1 base; bases with no gene match: 0. CDR1 is MGHRA, CDR2 YSYEKL, per germline. CDR3 DNA: TGCGCCAGCAGCCAAGGGGACAGGGACTATGGCTACACCTTC. Protein sequence: CASSQGDRDYGYTF.

J is TRBJ2-7 and V is TRBV7-2, with 7 nucleotides matching TRBD1. The germline V gene encodes CDR1 SGHTA and CDR2 FQGNSA. Losses at the gene ends were 6 bases for V and 3 bases for J; bases not matched to a gene: 11. The CDR3 has 15 amino acids. CDR3 in amino acids: CASSLETGIGYEQYV. CDR3 nucleotides: TGTGCCAGCAGTTTGGAGACAGGGATCGGCTACGAGCAGTACGTC.

This rearrangement joins TRBV10-3 to TRBJ2-2, with TRBD1 matching 10 bases. This CDR3 comprises 15 residues. Unmatched junction bases numbered 5, after V lost 6 bases and J lost 4 bases. The V gene's germline CDR1 is ENHRY and CDR2 SYGVKD. The CDR3 loop is CAIRSDRGITGELFF. The DNA for the CDR3 is TGTGCCATCAGGTCGGACAGGGGGATCACCGGGGAGCTGTTTTTT.

J is TRBJ2-1 and V is TRBV24-1; 11 bases map to TRBD1. The germline CDR1 and CDR2 sequences are KGHDR and SFDVKD. V shed 3 bases, J shed 4 bases, and the junction held 10 bases outside the gene matches. This CDR3 is 18 amino acids long. The CDR3 nucleotides read TGTGCCACCAGTGATGAAGGACAGGGGGCAAGGTCGTACAATGAGCAGTTCTTC. Translating it yields CATSDEGQGARSYNEQFF.

This clone was seen a single time. The rearrangement uses TRBV10-3 and TRBJ2-5, with D tentatively TRBD2 (6 bases). This CDR3 spans 17 amino acids. V dropped 8 bases and J dropped 2 bases, with 24 bases sitting between them. From germline, CDR1 is ENHRY and CDR2 SYGVKD. The CDR3 DNA follows: TGTGCCATCGACGATGTCGGACTAACCGTTATACAAGAGACCCAGTACTTC. This codes for CAIDDVGLTVIQETQYF.

CDR3 in amino acids: CASSPLVGESTDTQYF. CDR3 bases: TGCGCCAGCAGCCCCCTAGTGGGGGAAAGCACAGATACGCAGTATTTT. The rearrangement uses TRBV5-1 and TRBJ2-3; D tentatively fits TRBD1 or TRBD2 (5 bases each). V was clipped by 4 bases and J by 0 bases, with 15 bases between them. There are 16 residues in the CDR3. Looked up from germline, CDR1 is SGHRS and CDR2 is YFSETQ.

This chain connects TRBV19 to TRBJ1-3, with D possibly TRBD1 on 5 matching bases. The germline V and J ends were trimmed by 4 bases and 0 bases, with 13 bases remaining between them. Looked up from germline, CDR1 is LNHDA and CDR2 is SQIVND (reference sequence). The CDR3 loop spans 16 amino acids. In DNA form, the CDR3 reads TGTGCCAGTAGTACGATTCCGACAGTCTCTGGAAACACCATATATTTT. This codes for CASSTIPTVSGNTIYF.

The chain employs TRBV6-5 and TRBJ2-3; possibly TRBD2 for D (6 bases). Germline CDR1 and CDR2: MNHEY and SVGAGI. V was shortened by 4 bases and J by 4 bases, with 15 bases between the two germline ends. CDR3 length equals 15 residues. CDR3 sequence reads: CASSSQWGVADTQYF. The CDR3 DNA reads as TGTGCCAGCAGTTCCCAGTGGGGGGTCGCAGATACGCAGTATTTT.

The chain employs TRBV9 and TRBJ1-4, with D unresolved. V lost 7 bases, J lost 0 bases, and 16 bases lay in between. Germline CDR1 is SGDLS and CDR2 is YYNGEE. The CDR3 contains 16 residues. The CDR3 bases are TGTGCCAGCGAGCCTCCCATTGCCGCAACTAATGAAAAACTGTTTTTT. It specifies CASEPPIAATNEKLFF. Variable domain in full (rest from reference TRBV9 and TRBJ1-4): DSGVTQTPKHLITATGQRVTLRCSPRSGDLSVYWYQQSLDQGLQFLIQYYNGEERAKGNILERFSAQQFPDLHSELNLSSLELGDSALYFCASEPPIAATNEKLFFGSGTQLSVL.

CDR3 in amino acids: CASSIGEGLPGNTIYF. The CDR3 nucleotides are TGTGCCAGTAGTATTGGTGAGGGGTTACCTGGAAACACCATATATTTT. V usage is TRBV19 and J usage is TRBJ1-3; possibly TRBD1 for D (5 bases). This CDR3 contains 16 residues. The ends were cut back, 3 bases at V and 2 bases at J, with 14 bases in the middle. Germline V gene data show CDR1 as LNHDA and CDR2 as SQIVND (reference sequence).

This chain uses TRBV2 with TRBJ2-6; D possibly corresponds to TRBD1 (6 bases). Trimming removed 3 bases at V and 2 bases at J, with 8 bases between. The germline CDR1 and CDR2 sequences are SNHLY and FYNNEI. This CDR3 has 15 amino acids. The CDR3 reads CASSDRGAGANVLTF. The CDR3 region has the DNA TGTGCCAGCAGTGACAGGGGAGCTGGGGCCAACGTCCTGACTTTC.

The gene calls are TRBV7-2 and TRBJ1-1; D is uncertain. CDR1 SGHTA and CDR2 FQGNSA come from the germline V gene. The CDR3 sequence is 14 residues long. Trimming cost V 0 bases and J 4 bases, with 9 bases left between them. CDR3 DNA: TGTGCCAGCAGCTTAGCCCGCGCTTCCACTGAAGCTTTCTTT. This gives the protein CASSLARASTEAFF.

This clone was observed once. V usage is TRBV5-1 and J usage is TRBJ1-1; D is unresolved. V lost 4 bases to trimming and J lost 4 bases, with 20 bases between them. CDR1 is SGHRS, CDR2 YFSETQ, per germline. The CDR3 contains 16 residues. The chain's CDR3 is CASSATVQLAGTEAFF. The CDR3 DNA follows: TGCGCCAGCAGCGCAACAGTGCAGTTGGCGGGCACTGAAGCTTTCTTT.

This rearrangement joins TRBV14 to TRBJ2-5; 10 bases agree with TRBD2. The CDR3 is made up of 16 amino acids. The ends lost 2 bases at V and 5 bases at J; junction bases unmatched: 8. CDR1 and CDR2 (germline): SGHDN, FVKESK. The CDR3 nucleotides read TGTGCCAGCAGCCAAAGCGGGGGGGCACGATTGGAGACCCAGTACTTC. Its translation is CASSQSGGARLETQYF.